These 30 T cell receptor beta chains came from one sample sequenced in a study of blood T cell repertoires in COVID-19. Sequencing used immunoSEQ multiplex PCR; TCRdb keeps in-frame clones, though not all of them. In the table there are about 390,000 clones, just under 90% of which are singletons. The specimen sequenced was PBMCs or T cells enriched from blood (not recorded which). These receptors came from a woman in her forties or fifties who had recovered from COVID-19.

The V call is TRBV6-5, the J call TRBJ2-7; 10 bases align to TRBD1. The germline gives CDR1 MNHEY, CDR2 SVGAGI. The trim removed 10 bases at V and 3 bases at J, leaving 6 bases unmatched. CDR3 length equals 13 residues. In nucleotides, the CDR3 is TGTGCCACCGGCCGGGACAGGGGCTACGAGCAGTACTTC. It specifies CATGRDRGYEQYF.

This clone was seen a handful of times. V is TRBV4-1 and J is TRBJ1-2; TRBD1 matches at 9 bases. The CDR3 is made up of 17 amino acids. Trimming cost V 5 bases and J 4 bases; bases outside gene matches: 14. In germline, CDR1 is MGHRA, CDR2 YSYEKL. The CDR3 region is CASSLQGGQGAPYGYTF. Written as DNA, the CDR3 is TGCGCCAGCAGCTTGCAGGGGGGACAGGGCGCGCCCTATGGCTACACCTTC.

CDR3 in DNA: TGCGCCAGCAGCCAACGATCTCGGACAGGGGGGACCGGGGAGCTGTTTTTT. It encodes CASSQRSRTGGTGELFF. The rearrangement links TRBV4-1 to TRBJ2-2, with 10 bases matching TRBD1. Germline V gene data show CDR1 as MGHRA and CDR2 as YSYEKL. Trimming took 2 bases from V and 5 from J; bases not matched to a gene: 8. This CDR3 is 17 amino acids long.

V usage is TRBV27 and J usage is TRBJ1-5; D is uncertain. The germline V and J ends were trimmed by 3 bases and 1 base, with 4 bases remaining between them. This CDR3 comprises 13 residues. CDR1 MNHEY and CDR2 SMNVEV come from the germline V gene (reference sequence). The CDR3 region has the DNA TGTGCCAGCAGTTTTCGGAGCAATCAGCCCCAGCATTTT. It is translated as CASSFRSNQPQHF.

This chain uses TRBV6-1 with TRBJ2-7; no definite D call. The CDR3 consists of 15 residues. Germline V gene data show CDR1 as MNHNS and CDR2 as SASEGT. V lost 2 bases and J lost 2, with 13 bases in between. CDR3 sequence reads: CASSEPPPLPYEQYF. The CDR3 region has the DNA TGTGCCAGCAGTGAACCTCCCCCCCTTCCCTACGAGCAGTACTTC.

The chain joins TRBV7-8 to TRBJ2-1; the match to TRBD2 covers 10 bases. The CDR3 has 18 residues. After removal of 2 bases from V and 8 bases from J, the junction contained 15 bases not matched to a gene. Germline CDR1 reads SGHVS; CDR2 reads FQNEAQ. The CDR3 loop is CASSLLILAGGASDEQFF. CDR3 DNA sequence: TGTGCCAGCAGCTTATTGATCTTAGCGGGGGGAGCCAGCGATGAGCAGTTCTTC. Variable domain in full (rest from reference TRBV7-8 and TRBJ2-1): GAGVSQSPRYKVAKRGQDVALRCDPISGHVSLFWYQQALGQGPEFLTYFQNEAQLDKSGLPSDRFFAERPEGSVSTLKIQRTQQEDSAVYLCASSLLILAGGASDEQFFGPGTRLTVL.

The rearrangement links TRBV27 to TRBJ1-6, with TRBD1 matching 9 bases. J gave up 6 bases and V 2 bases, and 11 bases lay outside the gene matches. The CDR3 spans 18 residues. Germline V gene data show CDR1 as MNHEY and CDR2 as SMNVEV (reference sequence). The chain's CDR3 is CASSLPPGQGGPNSPLHF. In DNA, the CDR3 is TGTGCCAGCAGTTTACCACCGGGACAGGGCGGCCCTAATTCACCCCTCCACTTT.

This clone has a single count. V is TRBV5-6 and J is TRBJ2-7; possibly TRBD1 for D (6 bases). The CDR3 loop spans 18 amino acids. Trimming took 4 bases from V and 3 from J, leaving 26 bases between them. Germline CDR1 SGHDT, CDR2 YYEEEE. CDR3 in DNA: TGTGCCAGCAGCCAAATAAAGTTCACAGGGAAAGCTCTCTACGAGCAGTACTTC. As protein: CASSQIKFTGKALYEQYF.

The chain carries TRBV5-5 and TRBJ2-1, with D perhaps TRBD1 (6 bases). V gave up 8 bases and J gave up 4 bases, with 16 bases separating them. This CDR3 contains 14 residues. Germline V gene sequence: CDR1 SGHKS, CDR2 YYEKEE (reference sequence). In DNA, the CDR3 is TGTGCCAGTGGCCGGGACACAAATTACAATGAGCAGTTCTTC. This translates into CASGRDTNYNEQFF.

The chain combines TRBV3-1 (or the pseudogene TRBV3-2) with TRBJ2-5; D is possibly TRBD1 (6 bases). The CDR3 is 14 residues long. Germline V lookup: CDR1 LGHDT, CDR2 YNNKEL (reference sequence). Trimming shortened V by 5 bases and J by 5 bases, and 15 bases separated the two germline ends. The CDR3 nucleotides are TGTGCCAGCAGCTCTAGAGGGGGTGGGGAGACCCAGTACTTC. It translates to CASSSRGGGETQYF.

This CDR3 is CASSSSGGYSSSYEQYF. As DNA, the CDR3 is TGTGCCAGCAGCTCAAGCGGTGGGTACAGTAGCTCCTACGAGCAGTACTTC. This chain uses TRBV9 with TRBJ2-7, with D perhaps TRBD2 (5 bases). The V gene's germline CDR1 is SGDLS and CDR2 YYNGEE. Deletions cut 4 bases from V and 0 bases from J, with 20 bases between. This CDR3 is 17 amino acids long.

CDR3 bases: TGTGCCAGCAGCGGAGCCGGGACTGGGGCTTTCTTT. Its translation: CASSGAGTGAFF. J is TRBJ1-1 and V is TRBV7-9; the D gene is possibly TRBD1 (5 bases). V shed 5 bases and J shed 11 bases, with 15 bases lying between them. The CDR3 consists of 12 residues. Germline V CDR1 and CDR2: SEHNR, FQNEAQ (reference sequence).

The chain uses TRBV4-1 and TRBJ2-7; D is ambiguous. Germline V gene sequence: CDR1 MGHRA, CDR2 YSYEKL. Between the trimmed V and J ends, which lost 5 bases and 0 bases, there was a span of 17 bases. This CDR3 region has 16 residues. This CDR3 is CASSNYRPGNSYEQYF. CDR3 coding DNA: TGCGCCAGCAGCAACTACCGTCCGGGTAACTCCTACGAGCAGTACTTC.

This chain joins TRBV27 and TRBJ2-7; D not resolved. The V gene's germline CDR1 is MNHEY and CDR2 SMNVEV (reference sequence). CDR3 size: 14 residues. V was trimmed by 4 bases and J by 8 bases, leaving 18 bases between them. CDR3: CASSSVSGPRQQYF. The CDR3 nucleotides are TGTGCCAGCAGTTCGGTTTCAGGTCCACGTCAGCAGTACTTC.

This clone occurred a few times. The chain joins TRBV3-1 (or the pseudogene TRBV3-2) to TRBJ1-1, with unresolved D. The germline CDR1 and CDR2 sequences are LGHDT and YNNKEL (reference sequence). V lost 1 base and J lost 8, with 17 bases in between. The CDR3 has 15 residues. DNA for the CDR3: TGTGCCAGCAGCCAAGGGGCCGGGTACGGGATAGAAGCTTTCTTT. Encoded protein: CASSQGAGYGIEAFF.

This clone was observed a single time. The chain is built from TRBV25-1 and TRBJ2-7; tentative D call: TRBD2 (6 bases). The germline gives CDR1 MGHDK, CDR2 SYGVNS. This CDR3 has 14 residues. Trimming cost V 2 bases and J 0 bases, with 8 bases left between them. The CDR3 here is CASSEQGGSYEQYF. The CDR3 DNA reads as TGTGCCAGCAGTGAACAGGGAGGCTCCTACGAGCAGTACTTC.

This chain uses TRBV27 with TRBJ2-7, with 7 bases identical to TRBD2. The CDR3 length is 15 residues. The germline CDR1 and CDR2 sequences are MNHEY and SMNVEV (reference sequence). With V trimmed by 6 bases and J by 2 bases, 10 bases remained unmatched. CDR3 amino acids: CASSDERGTTYEQYF. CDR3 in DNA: TGTGCCAGCAGCGACGAGCGGGGAACCACCTACGAGCAGTACTTC.

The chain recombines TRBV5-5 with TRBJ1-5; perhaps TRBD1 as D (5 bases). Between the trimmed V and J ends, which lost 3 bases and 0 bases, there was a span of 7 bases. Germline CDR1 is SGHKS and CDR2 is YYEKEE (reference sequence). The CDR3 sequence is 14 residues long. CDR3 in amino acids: CASSSGSSNQPQHF. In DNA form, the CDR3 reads TGTGCCAGCAGCTCAGGGTCTAGCAATCAGCCCCAGCATTTT.

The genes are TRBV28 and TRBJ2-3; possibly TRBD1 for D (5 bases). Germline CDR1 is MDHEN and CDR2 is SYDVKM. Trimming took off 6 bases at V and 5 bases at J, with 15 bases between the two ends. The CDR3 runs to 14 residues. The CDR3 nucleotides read TGTGCCAGCAGAAGTACCCAGGGATTAGATACGCAGTATTTT. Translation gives CASRSTQGLDTQYF.

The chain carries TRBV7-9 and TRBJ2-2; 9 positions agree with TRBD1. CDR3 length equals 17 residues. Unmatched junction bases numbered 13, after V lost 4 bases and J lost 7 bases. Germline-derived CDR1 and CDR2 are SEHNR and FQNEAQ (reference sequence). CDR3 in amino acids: CASSSGLLGTGIGELFF. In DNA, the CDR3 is TGTGCCAGCAGCTCGGGGCTCCTCGGGACAGGGATCGGGGAGCTGTTTTTT.

CDR3 DNA sequence: TGCGCCAGCAGCTATGGAGGATTCAGGGGGGTCGACGAGCAGTACTTC. This codes for CASSYGGFRGVDEQYF. This chain connects TRBV4-1 to TRBJ2-7, with D maybe TRBD1 (7 bases). CDR1 is MGHRA and CDR2 is YSYEKL in the germline V gene. Trimming stripped 5 bases from V and 5 bases from J, with 22 bases between. This CDR3 has 16 residues.

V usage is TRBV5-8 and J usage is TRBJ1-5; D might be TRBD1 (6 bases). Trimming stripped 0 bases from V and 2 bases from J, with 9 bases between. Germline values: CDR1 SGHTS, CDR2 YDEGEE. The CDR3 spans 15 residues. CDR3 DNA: TGTGCCAGCAGCTTGGCAGGGGCTGGCAATCAGCCCCAGCATTTT. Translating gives CASSLAGAGNQPQHF.

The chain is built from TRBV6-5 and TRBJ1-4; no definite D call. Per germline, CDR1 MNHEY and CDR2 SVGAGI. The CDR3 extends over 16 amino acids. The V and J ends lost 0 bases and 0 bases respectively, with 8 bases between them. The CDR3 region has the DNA TGTGCCAGCAGTTACTCGTGGCAGACAACTAATGAAAAACTGTTTTTT. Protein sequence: CASSYSWQTTNEKLFF.

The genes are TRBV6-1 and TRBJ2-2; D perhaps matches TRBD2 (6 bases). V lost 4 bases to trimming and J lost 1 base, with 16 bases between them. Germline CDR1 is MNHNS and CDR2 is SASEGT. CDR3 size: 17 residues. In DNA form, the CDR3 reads TGTGCCAGCAGTGTCGCCCGCGGGGCCCAGAACACCGGGGAGCTGTTTTTT. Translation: CASSVARGAQNTGELFF.

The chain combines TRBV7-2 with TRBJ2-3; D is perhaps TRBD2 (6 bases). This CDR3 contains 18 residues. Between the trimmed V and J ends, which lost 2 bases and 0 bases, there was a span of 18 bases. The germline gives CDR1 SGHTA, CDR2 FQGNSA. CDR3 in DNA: TGTGCCAGCAGCTTAAGTTCGAGCGGGCTGGATAGCACAGATACGCAGTATTTT. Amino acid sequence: CASSLSSSGLDSTDTQYF.

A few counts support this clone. The CDR3 region is CASSIAKGQVWGYTF. CDR3 nucleotide sequence: TGTGCCAGTAGTATAGCCAAGGGACAGGTCTGGGGCTACACCTTC. The genes are TRBV19 and TRBJ1-2; TRBD1 agrees at 8 bases. The V gene's germline CDR1 is LNHDA and CDR2 SQIVND (reference sequence). This CDR3 contains 15 residues. V shed 1 base, J shed 8 bases, and the junction held 9 bases outside the gene matches.

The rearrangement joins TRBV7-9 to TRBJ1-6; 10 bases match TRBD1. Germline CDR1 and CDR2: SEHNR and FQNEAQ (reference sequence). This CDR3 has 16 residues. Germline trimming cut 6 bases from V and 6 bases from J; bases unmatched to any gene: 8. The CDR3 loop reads CASSKAGDRGNSPLHF. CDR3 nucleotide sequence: TGTGCCAGCAGTAAAGCGGGGGACAGGGGTAATTCACCCCTCCACTTT.

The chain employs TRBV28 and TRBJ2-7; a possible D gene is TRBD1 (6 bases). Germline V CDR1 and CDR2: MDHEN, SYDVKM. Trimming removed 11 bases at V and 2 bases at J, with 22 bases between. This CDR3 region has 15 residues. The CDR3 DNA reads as TGTGCCTATGGACAGACCAAAAGGCCCCCCTACGAGCAGTACTTC. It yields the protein CAYGQTKRPPYEQYF.

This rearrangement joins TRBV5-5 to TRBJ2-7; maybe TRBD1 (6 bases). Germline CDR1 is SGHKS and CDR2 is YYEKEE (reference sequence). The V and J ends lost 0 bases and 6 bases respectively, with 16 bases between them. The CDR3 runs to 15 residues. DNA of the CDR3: TGTGCCAGCAGCTTGGGGACCAGGGGATTGCTCGAGCAGTACTTC. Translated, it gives CASSLGTRGLLEQYF.

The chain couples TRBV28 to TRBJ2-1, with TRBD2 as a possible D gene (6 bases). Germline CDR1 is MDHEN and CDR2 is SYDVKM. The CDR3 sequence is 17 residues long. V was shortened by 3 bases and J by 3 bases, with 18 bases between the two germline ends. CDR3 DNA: TGTGCCAGCAGTTTGCCTCGGGGCGGGGCTGACTACAATGAGCAGTTCTTC. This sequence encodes CASSLPRGGADYNEQFF.